This T cell receptor beta chain was recorded in a study of blood T cell repertoires in COVID-19 (TCRdb year 2020). About the full investigation: Samples covering the acute and convalescent phases of COVID-19 were provided by collaborators in the United States, Italy and Spain. The prospective study material was composed of cDNA or gDNA derived from T cells, B-cell-depleted T cells, or PBMCs. The dataset comprised deeply sampled blood TCRbeta repertoires from subjects exposed to, actively infected with, or recovered from COVID-19. A freely available public database, intended as a resource for researchers studying the immune response to SARS-CoV-2, is where the repertoires were released. The samples were drawn from two sources: the first 160 participants of the ongoing ImmuneRACE study, and fewer than 1,500 subjects contributed by 6 global collaborators. A de-identified subject ID, COVID-19 status, age in years and sex were almost always included in the sample metadata. Where available, HLA class I and class II types were taken from metadata supplied by the sample provider and were not determined by assay-based typing.

TCRbeta CDR3 regions were amplified from genomic DNA by means of the immunoSEQ Assay, a bias-controlled multiplex PCR. The original methods were these. The number of nucleated cells in each sample was estimated by amplification of reference gene primers within the assay. To quantify the absolute abundance of each unique TCRbeta CDR3 rearrangement, sequence reads were collapsed and filtered. Productive Simpson clonality was computed per sample as the square root of Simpson's diversity index over productive rearrangements. This is the immuneACCESS table as TCRdb keeps it, with only in-frame sequences that have V and J called. A part of the clones is gone; compared with another copy, unresolved V genes explain less than half, and the rest is unexplained. The V and J calls and clone size were taken over from that table, and D and trimming were inferred from the DNA. This sample comprises about 190,000 clones, more than 85% of them detected only once. The top ten constitute 1.1% of the sample.

Points the paper makes about the study in general: How much clinical and demographic metadata was included differed by source and by participant, and the metadata was provided uncurated.

The collaborating institutions used their own protocols to collect whole blood in K2EDTA tubes. For TCRbeta analysis, collaborators shipped samples as frozen whole blood, isolated PBMCs, or DNA extracted from either of those sample types. The CDR3 goes from the cysteine to the phenylalanine over 15 residues. The DNA shown is the 45-base CDR3, in frame from base 1. From a lookup of the germline V gene, CDR1 and CDR2 are SGHRS and YFSETQ. Relative to germline, V is missing 4 bases and J is missing 3 bases, with 5 bases of the junction outside any gene match. As to this clone: Its antigen is still unknown. No base quality information exists; no much larger clone differs at one position.

Material for sequencing was peripheral blood. This sequence uses TRBV5-1 and TRBJ2-7; 12 bases in the middle match TRBD1. The TCR was taken from a man under 40 with acute or convalescent COVID-19. The base sequence is TGCGCCAGCAGCGCCGGGACAGGGGGCTTCTACGAGCAGTACTTC. The translation is CASSAGTGGFYEQYF.